This T cell receptor (beta chain) was retrieved from a study of blood T cell repertoires in COVID-19. Generated by immunoSEQ multiplex PCR, the TCRdb table keeps only in-frame clones and is missing some. Seen here are around 200,000 clones, 70% to 90% observed once, and the top ten hold 4.5% to 5%. This CDR3 is built from 15 residues. This receptor was identified in a woman of 80 years or more with acute or convalescent COVID-19. The sequenced material came from peripheral blood. V is TRBV21-1 and J is TRBJ2-3; the DNA was not used to check the table's D call, TRBD1. TRBV21-1 is termed a pseudogene. CDR3 nucleotides: TGTGCCAGCAGCCACCGGGACATAGACACAGATACGCAGTATTTT. Encoded protein: CASSHRDIDTDTQYF.